These 6 T cell receptor beta chains share one sample of origin, sequenced in a study of T cell responses to AZD1222 COVID-19 vaccine. Some clones are missing from TCRdb's copy, which holds only in-frame ones; the method was immunoSEQ multiplex PCR. This table holds around 150,000 clones, almost 90% found once. Sequencing was performed on peripheral blood, taken on day 0 of AZD1222 vaccination. Receptors were obtained from an adult in good health.

The chain has TRBV19 and TRBJ1-2; D remains ambiguous. This CDR3 is 13 amino acids long. Germline V gene data show CDR1 as LNHDA and CDR2 as SQIVND (reference sequence). V was trimmed by 5 bases and J by 6 bases, leaving 13 bases between them. The CDR3 sequence is CASSPWTVNGYTF. CDR3 coding DNA: TGTGCCAGTAGTCCCTGGACGGTGAATGGCTACACCTTC.

The count of this clone is one. The V and J genes are TRBV24-1 and TRBJ1-2; 8 bases agree with TRBD1. CDR3 length equals 14 residues. The junction had 8 bases not matched to a gene; V was cut back by 5 bases and J by 7 bases. Germline CDR1 is KGHDR and CDR2 is SFDVKD. The CDR3 DNA is TGTGCCACCAGTGTCCCAGGGGGCGAAGGTGGCTACACCTTC. The encoded protein is CATSVPGGEGGYTF.

The chain combines TRBV27 with TRBJ2-7, with a weak D call TRBD1 (6 bases). The V gene lost 8 bases and the J gene lost 6 bases, with 14 bases spanning the gap. CDR3 length: 12 amino acids. Per germline, CDR1 MNHEY and CDR2 SMNVEV (reference sequence). The CDR3, as DNA: TGTGCCAGCGCTAATCAGGGGCTCGAGCAGTACTTC. It encodes CASANQGLEQYF.

The genes are TRBV28 and TRBJ2-7; tentatively, D is TRBD2 (6 bases). Trimming removed 2 bases at V and 3 bases at J, with 11 bases between. The CDR3 consists of 14 residues. Germline CDR1 is MDHEN and CDR2 is SYDVKM. Here the CDR3 reads CASSLAGLYYEQYF. CDR3 coding DNA: TGTGCCAGCAGTTTAGCGGGACTCTACTACGAGCAGTACTTC.

The J gene is TRBJ2-3, the V gene TRBV9; perhaps TRBD2 as D (6 bases). The CDR3 length is 14 residues. The germline V gene encodes CDR1 SGDLS and CDR2 YYNGEE. V dropped 5 bases and J dropped 6 bases, with 16 bases sitting between them. The CDR3 is CASRGTEGGDTQYF. The CDR3 DNA reads as TGTGCCAGCAGGGGGACGGAAGGAGGGGATACGCAGTATTTT.

This rearrangement joins TRBV19 to TRBJ2-5; 10 bases map to TRBD1. From germline, CDR1 is LNHDA and CDR2 SQIVND (reference sequence). V trimming: 5 bases; J trimming: 4 bases; junction bases outside the gene matches: 4. The CDR3 is 14 residues long. The CDR3 nucleotides read TGTGCCAGTAGTTCCGGGACAGGGGCAGAGACCCAGTACTTC. Protein sequence: CASSSGTGAETQYF.